A selection of T cell receptor beta chains follows, all from one sample in a study of graft-versus-host responses after intestinal transplantation. Libraries were prepared by immunoSEQ multiplex PCR; TCRdb keeps only in-frame clonotypes and omits some of them. The sample holds over 45,000 clones, around 92% seen once. Their target antigens are unknown. This specimen consisted of unstimulated CD4+ T cells sorted from spleen or lymph node cells, obtained before transplant. The receptors were sampled from a human donor who was the organ donor for an intestinal transplant. Each CDR3 is given with its conserved first and last residue. D genes are given only for firm matches. Only part of the rows carry a size: once, few, many, or a class if the clone is expanded.

V	length	D	size	J	DNA	CDR3
TRBV15	18	TRBD1	-	TRBJ1-5	TGTGCCACCAGCAGGGACAGGGGAGGGTTCCGAAGAACTCAGCCCCAGCATTTT	CATSRDRGGFRRTQPQHF
TRBV4-2	15	TRBD2	-	TRBJ2-1	TGTGCCAGCAGCCAACTAGCGGGGGGTCCGAATGAGCAGTTCTTC	CASSQLAGGPNEQFF
TRBV18	13	-	-	TRBJ1-2	TGTGCCAGCTCACCGGTACTGAACTATGGCTACACCTTC	CASSPVLNYGYTF
TRBV7-6	13	TRBD1	-	TRBJ2-5	TGTGCCAGCAGCTTAGACAGGGGAGAGACCCAGTACTTC	CASSLDRGETQYF
TRBV9	16	TRBD1	-	TRBJ1-2	TGTGCCAGCAGCAAACTCCCGGGACAGGGGGTTTTTGGCTACACCTTC	CASSKLPGQGVFGYTF
TRBV21-1	16	-	-	TRBJ2-3	TGTGCCAGCAGCAAAGCGCCCCGGGACAGCACAGATACGCAGTATTTT	CASSKAPRDSTDTQYF
TRBV30	13	-	-	TRBJ1-4	TGTGCCTGGAGTGTCACGCGAGATGAAAAACTGTTTTTT	CAWSVTRDEKLFF
TRBV15	13	-	-	TRBJ2-3	TGTGCCACATGGCAGGGGATCGGAGATACGCAGTATTTT	CATWQGIGDTQYF
TRBV6-5	16	-	-	TRBJ2-2	TGTGCCAGCAGTTATTCTCAGGGTAGGAAGGCCGGGGAGCTGTTTTTT	CASSYSQGRKAGELFF
TRBV12-1	19	-	-	TRBJ2-3	TGTGCCAGCAGCTTTGTTCGGACTAGCGGGGAGCCGAACACAGATACGCAGTATTTT	CASSFVRTSGEPNTDTQYF
TRBV7-3	14	-	-	TRBJ2-1	TGTGCCAGCAGCTTAACGGGGGGGCGCAATGAGCAGTTCTTC	CASSLTGGRNEQFF
TRBV19	14	TRBD1	-	TRBJ1-2	TGTGCCAGTAGTCCTGACAGGGGGCTCAAGGGCTACACCTTC	CASSPDRGLKGYTF
TRBV9	16	TRBD1	-	TRBJ2-1	TGTGCCAGCAGCGTAGGACCGGGACAGGGGAACAATGAGCAGTTCTTC	CASSVGPGQGNNEQFF
TRBV7-2	15	TRBD1	-	TRBJ1-2	TGTGCCAGCACCCAAGGGACAGCCGGTAGGGATGGCTACACCTTC	CASTQGTAGRDGYTF
TRBV4-2	14	-	-	TRBJ2-2	TGTGCCAGCAGCCAAGATAAGGGAACCGGGGAGCTGTTTTTT	CASSQDKGTGELFF
TRBV19	13	-	-	TRBJ2-5	TGTGCCAGTATCGCTCGCCGTAAACGGGCCCAGTACTTC	CASIARRKRAQYF
TRBV7-2	18	TRBD2	-	TRBJ2-5	TGTGCCAGCAGGAACCTCCTGGGCGGGGGGACTTCCCAAGAGACCCAGTACTTC	CASRNLLGGGTSQETQYF
TRBV5-1	14	TRBD1	-	TRBJ2-7	TGCGCCAGCAGCCAGGGACAGGGGCTGTACGAGCAGTACTTC	CASSQGQGLYEQYF
TRBV14	20	-	-	TRBJ1-5	TGTGCCAGCACTGTCGTAGGGGGTTATGTCCGACACCTCCCTAATCAGCCCCAGCATTTT	CASTVVGGYVRHLPNQPQHF
TRBV20-1	9	-	-	TRBJ2-1	TGCAGTGCCAGCAATGAGCAGTTCTTC	CSASNEQFF
TRBV7-2	14	TRBD2	-	TRBJ2-3	TGTGCCACTGGACTAGCGGGGCGCACAGATACGCAGTATTTT	CATGLAGRTDTQYF
TRBV27	18	TRBD1	-	TRBJ2-3	TGCGCCAGCAGTTCGCCAGGGGGTATGAGGCTTAGCACAGATACGCAGTATTTT	CASSSPGGMRLSTDTQYF
TRBV7-9	18	TRBD2	-	TRBJ2-1	TGTGCCAGCAGAGCTGGTCCTAGCGGGAGGATCTCCTACAATGAGCAGTTCTTC	CASRAGPSGRISYNEQFF
TRBV29-1	11	-	-	TRBJ1-3	TGCAGCGTTGACTGGGGAAACACCATATATTTT	CSVDWGNTIYF
TRBV5-1	13	-	-	TRBJ1-4	TGCGCCAGCAGCCAGATATATAATGAAAAACTGTTTTTT	CASSQIYNEKLFF
TRBV4-3	14	-	few	TRBJ1-3	TGCGCCAGCAGCCCCGGACGGTCTGGAAACACCATATATTTT	CASSPGRSGNTIYF
TRBV6-5	15	-	-	TRBJ1-3	TGTGCCAGCAGTTACTCGAAGGGCTCTGGAAACACCATATATTTT	CASSYSKGSGNTIYF
TRBV10-3	14	-	once	TRBJ1-2	TGTGCCATCAGCACGAAGATCCCTAACTATGGCTACACCTTC	CAISTKIPNYGYTF
TRBV5-1	15	-	-	TRBJ1-1	TGCGCCAGCAGCCTGGGGAGACAGCCTAACACTGAAGCTTTCTTT	CASSLGRQPNTEAFF
TRBV5-1	14	TRBD2	-	TRBJ2-3	TGCGCCAGCAGCTTCGCGGGGGGGAAAGATACGCAGTATTTT	CASSFAGGKDTQYF
TRBV19	16	TRBD1	-	TRBJ1-1	TGTGCCAGTAGTGCCCCCCCGGGACAGCAGAACACTGAAGCTTTCTTT	CASSAPPGQQNTEAFF
TRBV2	14	TRBD1	-	TRBJ1-2	TGTGCCAGCAGGCTCGACAGGGCTCAAGGCGGCTACACCTTC	CASRLDRAQGGYTF
TRBV5-1	17	TRBD2	-	TRBJ2-3	TGCGCCAGCAGCTCAGGACTAGCGGGGGGCTACACAGATACGCAGTATTTT	CASSSGLAGGYTDTQYF
TRBV5-6	15	TRBD2	-	TRBJ2-5	TGTGCCAGCAGCTCGCCGCGGGGGGTATCGGAGACCCAGTACTTC	CASSSPRGVSETQYF
TRBV7-2	15	TRBD1	-	TRBJ1-2	TGTGCCAGCAGCTTAGGGGACAGGGAGCTCTATGGCTACACCTTC	CASSLGDRELYGYTF
TRBV20-1	10	-	-	TRBJ2-4	TGCAGTGCTATCTTTGCCATTCAGTACTTC	CSAIFAIQYF
TRBV20-1	11	-	-	TRBJ1-1	TGCAGTGCCTGGGGGAACACTGAAGCTTTCTTT	CSAWGNTEAFF
TRBV21-1	16	-	-	TRBJ2-5	TGTGCCAGCAGCACCGTAGGAGGGGGGGGACAAGAGACCCAGTACTTC	CASSTVGGGGQETQYF
TRBV7-9	14	-	-	TRBJ2-1	TGTGCCAGCAGCTTAACGGGGCCGTACAATGAGCAGTTCTTC	CASSLTGPYNEQFF
TRBV19	15	TRBD1	few	TRBJ1-1	TGTGCCAGTAGTATAAAGGGACAGGGGAACACTGAAGCTTTCTTT	CASSIKGQGNTEAFF
TRBV4-3	16	TRBD1	-	TRBJ2-7	TGCGCCAGCAGCCAAGCTCCCGGACAGGCCTTCTACGAGCAGTACTTC	CASSQAPGQAFYEQYF
TRBV4-3	14	-	-	TRBJ1-1	TGCGCCAGCAGCCAACAGGGAGTGAACACTGAAGCTTTCTTT	CASSQQGVNTEAFF